Listed below are T cell receptor beta chains from one sample, sequenced in a study of cytomegalovirus exposure and HLA in healthy donors. Profiled with immunoSEQ multiplex PCR; TCRdb holds only in-frame clones, not every one. The sample holds tens of thousands of clones, 86% seen once. Material for sequencing was PBMCs. The origin of the receptors is a young man in good health and CMV-seropositive. The CDR3 runs from the conserved cysteine through the conserved F or W. D genes are given only for firm matches. Clone size is not always given. Where it is, it says once, few, many or a class for expanded clones.

TRBD1	TRBV30	TRBJ1-1	13	.	CAWRRTGRTEAFF	TGTGCCTGGAGGCGGACAGGGCGAACTGAAGCTTTCTTT
TRBD1	TRBV30	TRBJ1-2	13	.	CAWSFTGGYGYTF	TGTGCCTGGAGCTTTACAGGGGGCTATGGCTACACCTTC
.	TRBV2	TRBJ1-1	11	few	CASRIGTEAFF	TGTGCCAGCAGGATCGGCACTGAAGCTTTCTTT
TRBD2	TRBV10-3	TRBJ2-3	16	.	CAISDGLAASTDTQYF	TGTGCCATCAGTGATGGACTAGCGGCATCCACAGATACGCAGTATTTT
.	TRBV28	TRBJ2-1	16	.	CASSSLGQASYNEQFF	TGTGCCAGCAGTTCCCTCGGTCAGGCTTCCTACAATGAGCAGTTCTTC
TRBD2	TRBV4-1	TRBJ2-3	18	.	CASSPTGLAGGSTDTQYF	TGCGCCAGCAGTCCCACCGGACTAGCGGGGGGGAGCACAGATACGCAGTATTTT
.	TRBV20-1	TRBJ1-4	11	.	CSAPTRQLTFF	TGCAGTGCTCCAACAAGACAGCTTACATTTTTT
TRBD2	TRBV28	TRBJ2-7	15	.	CASSSLAGENYEQYF	TGTGCCAGCAGTTCGTTAGCGGGAGAAAACTACGAGCAGTACTTC
TRBD1	TRBV5-6	TRBJ1-4	14	few	CASSFSGGNEKLFF	TGTGCCAGCAGCTTTTCAGGGGGTAATGAAAAACTGTTTTTT
.	TRBV18	TRBJ2-1	15	.	CASSLEFSSYNEQFF	TGTGCCAGCTCCCTTGAATTTAGCTCCTACAATGAGCAGTTCTTC
.	TRBV27	TRBJ2-7	15	.	CASSLSGGTSYEQYF	TGTGCCAGCAGTTTATCGGGGGGTACCTCCTACGAGCAGTACTTC
.	TRBV6-6	TRBJ2-5	13	few	CASSYGQQETQYF	TGTGCCAGCAGTTACGGACAGCAAGAGACCCAGTACTTC
.	TRBV5-4	TRBJ2-1	14	once	CASSLGAGRNEQFF	TGTGCCAGCAGCTTGGGGGCAGGGAGGAATGAGCAGTTCTTC
.	TRBV5-1	TRBJ2-7	13	.	CASSLAFGDEQYF	TGCGCCAGCAGCTTGGCCTTCGGGGACGAGCAGTACTTC
.	TRBV10-3	TRBJ2-1	14	once	CAISGGRTYNEQFF	TGTGCCATCAGTGGAGGTAGGACCTACAATGAGCAGTTCTTC
.	TRBV10-2	TRBJ1-2	12	.	CASSVGLAGYTF	TGCGCCAGCAGTGTCGGGTTGGCTGGCTACACCTTC
TRBD2	TRBV9	TRBJ2-7	14	.	CASSEKGLGDEQYF	TGTGCCAGCAGCGAGAAAGGACTAGGGGACGAGCAGTACTTC
.	TRBV19	TRBJ1-5	15	once	CASSIDRGGDQPQHF	TGTGCCAGTAGTATAGATCGTGGGGGCGATCAGCCCCAGCATTTT
.	TRBV5-1	TRBJ2-5	15	.	CASSLIADNGETQYF	TGCGCCAGCAGCTTGATTGCCGATAACGGGGAGACCCAGTACTTC
TRBD1	TRBV7-9	TRBJ2-7	14	once	CASSVDRELYEQYF	TGTGCCAGCAGCGTCGACAGGGAACTTTACGAGCAGTACTTC
TRBD2	TRBV5-6	TRBJ2-1	15	.	CASSSPGLARNEQFF	TGTGCCAGCAGCTCCCCGGGACTAGCGAGAAATGAGCAGTTCTTC
TRBD1	TRBV2	TRBJ1-4	12	.	CASSALWTGRFF	TGTGCCAGCAGCGCCTTATGGACAGGGCGTTTTTTT
TRBD1	TRBV2	TRBJ1-5	14	.	CASSEPGGYQPQHF	TGTGCCAGCAGTGAACCAGGGGGGTATCAGCCCCAGCATTTT
TRBD2	TRBV6-6	TRBJ2-5	15	.	CASRRTTTSDETQYF	TGTGCCAGCAGGCGGACTACTACTAGCGATGAGACCCAGTACTTC
TRBD1	TRBV10-2	TRBJ1-5	18	.	CASSESGTGYYGNQPQHF	TGCGCCAGCAGTGAATCCGGGACAGGGTATTATGGCAATCAGCCCCAGCATTTT
.	TRBV4-2	TRBJ2-1	16	.	CASSQDRDFSYNEQFF	TGTGCCAGCAGCCAAGACCGGGATTTCTCCTACAATGAGCAGTTCTTC
.	TRBV5-4	TRBJ1-1	13	.	CASSLGGSTEAFF	TGTGCCAGCAGCTTGGGAGGGAGCACTGAAGCTTTCTTT
.	TRBV18	TRBJ2-7	14	.	CASSLGLTAYEQYF	TGTGCCAGCTCACTGGGACTGACAGCCTACGAGCAGTACTTC
.	TRBV5-6	TRBJ1-2	14	.	CASSLVPVNYGYTF	TGTGCCAGCAGCTTGGTTCCGGTAAACTATGGCTACACCTTC
TRBD1	TRBV5-6	TRBJ2-2	15	.	CASRYRGRYTGELFF	TGTGCCAGCAGGTACAGGGGAAGGTACACCGGGGAGCTGTTTTTT
TRBD2	TRBV27	TRBJ2-7	17	.	CASSFSSKVAGRYEQYF	TGTGCCAGCAGTTTCTCGTCCAAGGTAGCGGGAAGATACGAGCAGTACTTC
.	TRBV19	TRBJ1-2	13	few	CASRDSLNYGYTF	TGTGCCAGTCGGGACTCATTGAACTATGGCTACACCTTC
TRBD2	TRBV11-2	TRBJ2-2	19	.	CASSSIMRSGERGGGELFF	TGTGCCAGCAGCTCTATTATGAGGTCCGGGGAGCGGGGTGGCGGGGAGCTGTTTTTT
.	TRBV21-1	TRBJ2-7	15	.	CASSIRLAGASEQYF	TGTGCCAGCAGCATTAGACTAGCGGGAGCCTCCGAGCAGTACTTC
.	TRBV7-7	TRBJ2-5	13	.	CASSLGLDTIVYF	TGTGCTAGCAGCTTAGGTCTGGACACCATCGTGTACTTC
TRBD1	TRBV2	TRBJ1-5	15	.	CASRVGQGAGQPQHF	TGTGCCAGCAGGGTGGGACAGGGGGCAGGGCAGCCCCAGCATTTT
.	TRBV27	TRBJ2-1	16	.	CASSLSWLDPSREQFF	TGTGCCAGCAGCTTAAGCTGGCTAGATCCCTCACGGGAGCAGTTCTTC
.	TRBV19	TRBJ1-5	14	.	CASSIGGFNQPQHF	TGTGCCAGTAGTATCGGGGGTTTCAATCAGCCCCAGCATTTT
.	TRBV5-1	TRBJ2-7	14	few	CASSLGIQGGEQYF	TGCGCCAGCAGCTTGGGGATACAGGGTGGGGAGCAGTACTTC
TRBD1	TRBV28	TRBJ1-2	12	.	CASSQGQGNYTF	TGTGCCAGCAGCCAGGGACAGGGGAACTACACCTTC
.	TRBV5-1	TRBJ1-2	16	once	CASSLFLGPASPGYTF	TGCGCCAGCAGCTTATTCCTGGGCCCGGCCTCCCCTGGCTACACCTTC
.	TRBV23-1	TRBJ1-5	10	.	CASSRRSQHF	TGCGCCAGCAGCCGGAGATCACAGCATTTT
TRBD2	TRBV2	TRBJ2-1	17	.	CASSWTGTSGNDNEQFF	TGTGCCAGCAGTTGGACTGGGACTAGCGGGAACGACAATGAGCAGTTCTTC
TRBD1	TRBV6-5	TRBJ2-5	15	.	CASSPWTGEGETQYF	TGTGCCAGCAGTCCGTGGACAGGGGAAGGAGAGACCCAGTACTTC
TRBD2	TRBV10-1	TRBJ2-3	14	.	CASSRGGVSDTQYF	TGCGCCAGCAGCCGGGGAGGGGTCTCAGATACGCAGTATTTT
.	TRBV5-1	TRBJ1-5	13	.	CASSFDLNQPQHF	TGCGCCAGCAGCTTCGATCTAAATCAGCCCCAGCATTTT
.	TRBV30	TRBJ1-2	13	.	CASNPGPILGYTF	TGTGCCTCCAATCCAGGGCCTATTCTTGGCTACACCTTC
.	TRBV28	TRBJ1-2	15	once	CASSLDRHLSYGYTF	TGTGCCAGCAGTCTGGACAGACACCTCTCCTATGGCTACACCTTC
.	TRBV10-3	TRBJ1-2	14	.	CAISEREGNHGYTF	TGTGCCATCAGTGAAAGGGAGGGAAATCATGGCTACACCTTC
.	TRBV19	TRBJ1-5	16	.	CASSILIGGRGQPQHF	TGTGCCAGTAGTATACTGATCGGGGGGCGCGGTCAGCCCCAGCATTTT
.	TRBV7-6	TRBJ2-3	13	.	CASSARGTDTQYF	TGTGCCAGCAGCGCGCGGGGCACAGATACGCAGTATTTT
TRBD1	TRBV5-1	TRBJ1-1	14	.	CASSGTGGNTEAFF	TGCGCCAGCAGCGGAACAGGGGGGAACACTGAAGCTTTCTTT
TRBD1	TRBV15	TRBJ2-7	18	.	CATSTEGPQTGFLREQYF	TGTGCCACCAGCACAGAAGGGCCACAGACAGGGTTCTTGCGGGAGCAGTACTTC
.	TRBV5-1	TRBJ2-5	14	.	CASSPGPGVETQYF	TGCGCCAGCAGCCCTGGCCCGGGAGTCGAGACCCAGTACTTC
TRBD2	TRBV5-6	TRBJ2-1	16	.	CASSQGLAGGNNEQFF	TGTGCCAGCAGCCAGGGACTAGCGGGAGGGAACAATGAGCAGTTCTTC
.	TRBV21-1	TRBJ1-4	23	.	CASSKLRVSTELRSKTTNEKLFF	TGTGCCAGCAGCAAATTGAGAGTGAGCACCGAACTGCGTTCAAAAACAACTAATGAAAAACTGTTTTTT
.	TRBV19	TRBJ1-5	12	.	CAVGGSNQPQHF	TGTGCAGTCGGGGGGAGCAATCAGCCCCAGCATTTT
.	TRBV9	TRBJ1-2	14	.	CASSVHEGGYGYTF	TGTGCCAGCAGCGTCCACGAGGGTGGCTATGGCTACACCTTC
.	TRBV7-9	TRBJ1-5	16	.	CASSFFDSGVGQPQHF	TGTGCCAGCAGCTTTTTCGACTCAGGGGTGGGGCAGCCCCAGCATTTT
.	TRBV27	TRBJ2-7	15	.	CASSLRDSPPYEQYF	TGTGCCAGCAGTTTAAGGGACTCCCCCCCCTACGAGCAGTACTTC